This T cell receptor (beta chain) was sequenced in a study of beta chain features in type 1 diabetes. Findings and limits, study-wide: TCRB CDR3 length was moderately but significantly reduced in all four CD4+ subsets of Type 1 diabetes patients. HLA effects on TCRB rearrangement stayed unresolved here. Lower insertion and higher deletion counts appeared at VDJ junctions in type 1 diabetes patients.

The V segment lost 3 bases and the J segment 1 base; nucleotides outside the gene matches: 8. The CDR3 contains 18 residues. Germline V gives CDR1 MDHEN, CDR2 SYDVKM. The entirety of the isolated RNA underwent reverse transcription, so expressed TCRB transcripts were sequenced. Naive, central memory and regulatory T cell samples produced a mean of approximately 4 million reads. Sequencing was performed with immunoSEQ multiplex PCR; in TCRdb, only in-frame clones are kept and a portion is missing. The sample has around 180,000 clones, roughly 8% seen once; the top ten hold approximately 0.54%. Points on this clone: Antigen specificity is unknown.

Isolation of CD4+ naive, central memory, regulatory and stem cell-like memory cells was achieved by sorting via CD45RO/CCR7/CD25/CD127/CD95/CD27. The clonotype originates from a man aged 18 to 35 with type 1 diabetes. This chain connects TRBV28 to TRBJ2-1; 11 bases map to TRBD2. Sequenced input: central memory CD4+ T cells from blood. The CDR3 sequence: CASSLVLRLAGSYNEQFF. The DNA of the CDR3 is TGTGCCAGCAGTTTGGTCCTAAGACTAGCGGGATCCTACAATGAGCAGTTCTTC.